This TCR beta chain was documented in a study of low-dose radiotherapy and immunotherapy resistance in tumors. Study overall: Both drugs were delivered intravenously to patients (nivolumab 240 mg every two weeks and ipilimumab 1 mg/kg every six weeks). Patients received 300 mg of oral aspirin each day across four cycles, commencing on cycle 1 day 1.

The time point denotes: after trial treatment. This sample's treatment: LDRT plus nivolumab, ipilimumab, low-dose cyclophosphamide and aspirin (RACIN trial). The donors' treatment consisted of nivolumab, ipilimumab, aspirin, low-dose cyclophosphamide and low-dose radiotherapy. CDR1 is KGHSH, CDR2 LQKENI, per germline. V was shortened by 3 bases and J by 11 bases, with 14 bases between the two germline ends. The CDR3 covers 13 residues. A constant-region primer paired with the V-primer adapter amplified TCRs over about 20 PCR cycles. TCRdb reprocessed the reads via MiXCR and lists one record per CDR3 protein. The sample records some 52,000 distinct CDR3 sequences, around a third being singletons. This clonotype was recorded at least ten times.

Material: PBMCs, obtained after low-dose radiotherapy plus immunotherapy. The source of this sequence is a male donor with rectosigmoid adenocarcinoma. The chain is built from TRBV18 and TRBJ1-5; D is possibly TRBD1 (5 bases). The CDR3 DNA reads as TGTGCCAGCTCACCCTTCGACAGAGGCACCCAGCATTTT. Its protein is CASSPFDRGTQHF.